This T cell receptor beta chain is drawn from a study of blood T cell repertoires in COVID-19. Study-wide context: Researchers got acute and convalescent COVID-19 samples from the United States, Italy and Spain. T cells, B-cell-depleted T cells, or PBMCs supplied cDNA or gDNA.

Per the study methods: Estimated nucleated cell counts came from reference gene primer amplification. Sequencing was performed with immunoSEQ multiplex PCR; in TCRdb, only in-frame clones are kept and a portion is missing. V and J calls and clone size are copied from that table; D and trimming were computed from the DNA. The data hold around 260,000 clones, with approximately 83% observed a single time. V lost 5 bases and J 0 bases, leaving 17 bases between the germline ends. The CDR3 runs to 18 residues. The germline V gene has CDR1 LNHNV and CDR2 YYDKDF (reference sequence). The receptor was derived from a woman between 45 and 60 years old who had recovered from COVID-19. The sample was peripheral blood. This rearrangement joins TRBV15 to TRBJ2-6, with a weak D call TRBD1 (6 bases). In DNA form, the CDR3 reads TGTGCCACCAGCGGTGACAGGTACCTTCCCTCTGGGGCCAACGTCCTGACTTTC. This gives the protein CATSGDRYLPSGANVLTF. Drawing the rest from reference TRBV15 and TRBJ2-6, the complete variable domain is DAMVIQNPRYQVTQFGKPVTLSCSQTLNHNVMYWYQQKSSQAPKLLFHYYDKDFNNEADTPDNFQSRRPNTSFCFLDIRSPGLGDTAMYLCATSGDRYLPSGANVLTFGAGSRLTVL.